A selection of T cell receptor beta chains follows, all from one sample in a study of cytotoxic CD8 clonotypes in ibrutinib-treated CLL. Sequenced by immunoSEQ multiplex PCR; TCRdb stores in-frame clones only, minus some. The sample has fewer than 400,000 clones, 67% seen once; the top ten hold 6.3%. Sample: PBMCs, taken after 36 months of ibrutinib treatment. The receptors come from a human donor with chronic lymphocytic leukemia. CDR3s include the opening cysteine and the closing phenylalanine or tryptophan. Each record gives: V gene, D gene, clone size, J gene, CDR3 protein, CDR3 DNA. D genes are given only for firm matches. Size values are once, few and many counts, or a class for expanded clones, and some rows have none.

TRBV15,-,-,TRBJ1-6,CATSRSQGGPSLHF,TGTGCCACCAGCAGATCCCAGGGCGGTCCTTCCCTCCACTTT
TRBV5-1,TRBD1,-,TRBJ2-5,CASSRPGQLAHF,TGCGCCAGCAGCCGACCGGGACAGCTGGCCCACTTC
TRBV6-6,-,once,TRBJ2-5,CASSFLGETQYF,TGTGCCAGCAGTTTCCTGGGGGAGACCCAGTACTTC
TRBV19,TRBD1,-,TRBJ2-2,CASTDRGVWGGELFF,TGTGCCAGCACGGACAGGGGCGTGTGGGGCGGGGAGCTGTTTTTT
TRBV9,-,few,TRBJ2-7,CASSVAPRNSSYEQYF,TGTGCCAGCAGCGTAGCGCCGCGGAATAGCTCCTACGAGCAGTACTTC
TRBV29-1,-,-,TRBJ2-3,CSVFRTGAPTDTQYF,TGCAGCGTCTTCAGGACGGGTGCCCCCACAGATACGCAGTATTTT
TRBV4-1,-,-,TRBJ1-3,CASSPADSGNTIYF,TGCGCCAGCAGCCCTGCAGACTCTGGAAACACCATATATTTT
TRBV13,TRBD2,-,TRBJ2-2,CASSGRTSRNTGELFF,TGTGCCAGCAGCGGGAGGACTAGCAGGAACACCGGGGAGCTGTTTTTT
TRBV28,TRBD1,-,TRBJ1-2,CASSIHPGQGARNYGYTF,TGTGCCAGCAGTATACATCCGGGACAGGGGGCGCGGAACTATGGCTACACCTTC
TRBV4-1,-,few,TRBJ1-5,CASSQNNRAQPQHF,TGCGCCAGCAGCCAAAATAACAGGGCCCAGCCCCAGCATTTT